The rows below give T cell receptor beta chains drawn from one sample of a study of Graves' ophthalmopathy and Graves' hyperthyroidism. TCRdb itself ran the multiplex PCR reads through MiXCR, one entry per CDR3 protein. Of a few hundred thousand distinct CDR3 sequences listed, roughly a sixth were seen once; the top ten hold 10% to 15%. The sample consisted of peripheral blood. The source of these receptors is an adult man with Graves' ophthalmopathy. The CDR3 runs from the conserved cysteine through the conserved F or W. The order of the fields is D gene, clone size, V gene, CDR3 length, J gene, CDR3 protein, CDR3 DNA. D genes are given only for firm matches. The size entry is marked missing in some rows and otherwise reads once, few, many or a size class.

>TRBD2|many|TRBV4-1|18|TRBJ2-2
CASSQDQSGAQGTGELFF
TGCGCCAGCAGCCAAGACCAGAGCGGGGCCCAAGGGACCGGGGAGCTGTTTTTT
>-|many|TRBV7-2|13|TRBJ2-5
CASSVGRRETQYF
TGTGCCAGCAGCGTCGGTCGTCGGGAGACCCAGTACTTC
>-|many|TRBV5-1|15|TRBJ2-5
CASSSPEGAQETQYF
TGCGCCAGCAGCTCGCCAGAAGGGGCCCAAGAGACCCAGTACTTC
>TRBD1|many|TRBV12-5|13|TRBJ1-1
CASGAGGGTEAFF
TGTGCTAGTGGCGCAGGGGGTGGGACTGAAGCTTTCTTT
>TRBD2|-|TRBV6-2/TRBV6-3|15|TRBJ2-7
CASTGLAGGPYEQYF
TGTGCCAGCACCGGACTAGCGGGAGGGCCCTACGAGCAGTACTTC
>TRBD1|many|TRBV6-2/TRBV6-3|14|TRBJ1-1
CASSFTGGDTEAFF
TGTGCCAGCAGCTTTACAGGGGGAGACACTGAAGCTTTCTTT
>TRBD1|-|TRBV10-3|15|TRBJ2-7
CAISGTGGTSYEQYF
TGTGCCATCTCGGGAACAGGGGGTACTTCCTACGAGCAGTACTTC
>-|many|TRBV20-1|13|TRBJ2-7
CSASGTGPLGVYF
TGCAGTGCTAGTGGTACAGGGCCCCTTGGAGTTTACTTC
>TRBD1|-|TRBV6-1|12|TRBJ1-1
CASSAAGGGAFF
TGTGCCAGCAGTGCGGCAGGGGGAGGTGCTTTCTTT
>-|many|TRBV20-1|16|TRBJ1-5
CSAVLDLGDSNQPQHF
TGCAGTGCTGTACTTGATCTCGGGGATAGCAATCAGCCCCAGCATTTT
>-|many|TRBV30|16|TRBJ2-7
CAWSVRGEGFPREQYF
TGTGCCTGGAGTGTACGTGGTGAGGGGTTCCCACGAGAGCAGTACTTC
>TRBD1|-|TRBV20-1|15|TRBJ2-5
CSARHGQGHQETQYF
TGCAGTGCTAGACATGGACAGGGGCACCAAGAGACCCAGTACTTC
>-|many|TRBV3-1|16|TRBJ2-5
CASSQDLNSVQETQYF
TGTGCCAGCAGCCAAGATCTTAATTCGGTCCAAGAGACCCAGTACTTC
>-|many|TRBV10-3|12|TRBJ2-5
CATRGTMETQYF
TGTGCCACTCGGGGGACGATGGAGACCCAGTACTTC
>TRBD1|many|TRBV11-2|16|TRBJ2-2
CASSSSYPVQGAILFF
TGTGCCAGCAGCAGTTCTTACCCGGTCCAGGGGGCGATACTGTTTTTT
>-|many|TRBV29-1|13|TRBJ1-2
CSVEETPLGGYTF
TGCAGCGTTGAAGAGACACCTCTCGGTGGCTACACCTTC
>TRBD1|many|TRBV7-9|15|TRBJ1-1
CASSLVQGRGPEAFF
TGTGCCAGCAGCTTAGTCCAAGGGAGGGGGCCTGAAGCTTTCTTT